Below, 22 T cell receptor beta chains from the same sample are listed, as sequenced in a study of blood T cell repertoires in COVID-19. The method was immunoSEQ multiplex PCR; TCRdb's version includes in-frame clones alone and lacks a portion of them. The table has 120,000 to 150,000 clones, roughly nine tenths seen once. The sample comprised peripheral blood. The receptors come from a human donor in a cohort sampled during active COVID-19.

The chain is built from TRBV14 and TRBJ1-1, with unresolved D. CDR1 is SGHDN and CDR2 is FVKESK in the germline V gene. This CDR3 spans 15 amino acids. With 1 base removed from V and 0 bases from J, the gap between germline ends came to 9 bases. This CDR3 is CASSQGAVMNTEAFF. The CDR3 nucleotides are TGTGCCAGCAGCCAAGGGGCAGTCATGAACACTGAAGCTTTCTTT.

V gene TRBV4-2 combines with J gene TRBJ1-5; no clear D. From germline, CDR1 is LGHNA and CDR2 YNFKEQ. V gave up 2 bases and J gave up 7 bases, with 15 bases separating them. This CDR3 is 15 amino acids long. The CDR3 spells CASSQISEGDQPQHF. CDR3 coding DNA: TGTGCCAGCAGCCAAATAAGCGAGGGCGACCAGCCCCAGCATTTT.

The chain has TRBV4-1 and TRBJ1-2; a weak D match, TRBD1 (5 bases). Trimming removed 1 base from V and 5 bases from J, with 8 bases in between. The CDR3 has 13 residues. CDR1 and CDR2 (germline): MGHRA, YSYEKL. The CDR3 DNA is TGCGCCAGCAGCCAAGTACAGGAATATGGCTACACCTTC. The encoded protein is CASSQVQEYGYTF.

The CDR3 loop reads CASSPLTGGGTSQETQYF. The CDR3 DNA reads as TGCGCCAGCAGCCCTCTGACCGGCGGGGGCACCTCCCAAGAGACCCAGTACTTC. The J gene is TRBJ2-5, the V gene TRBV4-3, with D possibly TRBD2 on 7 matching bases. The CDR3 covers 18 residues. CDR1 is LGHNA and CDR2 is YSLEER in the germline V gene. Trimming pared 4 bases from V and 1 base from J, leaving 22 bases between.

This sequence joins TRBV6-5 and TRBJ1-2; TRBD1 matches 8 bases. The CDR3 sequence is 15 residues long. J gave up 4 bases and V 4 bases, and 8 bases lay outside the gene matches. The germline V gene has CDR1 MNHEY and CDR2 SVGAGI. CDR3 in amino acids: CASSSKNTGGYGYTF. Written as DNA, the CDR3 is TGTGCCAGCAGTTCGAAAAATACAGGGGGCTATGGCTACACCTTC.

This clone was seen a handful of times. The J gene is TRBJ1-3, the V gene TRBV19; no firm D call. Germline-derived CDR1 and CDR2 are LNHDA and SQIVND (reference sequence). The CDR3 is made up of 14 amino acids. V dropped 11 bases and J dropped 0 bases, with 14 bases sitting between them. CDR3 DNA sequence: TGTGCCTCGTGGGAGCCACTCTCTGGAAACACCATATATTTT. It yields the protein CASWEPLSGNTIYF.

The chain uses TRBV30 and TRBJ1-1; 7 nucleotides match TRBD1. Trimming took 1 base from V and 1 from J; bases not matched to a gene: 6. This CDR3 contains 15 residues. CDR1 and CDR2 (germline): GTSNPN, SVGIG (reference sequence). CDR3 residues: CAWSARGGANTEAFF. The CDR3 region has the DNA TGTGCCTGGAGTGCCCGAGGGGGCGCGAACACTGAAGCTTTCTTT.

This chain connects TRBV19 to TRBJ1-1; no clear D. The CDR3 extends over 13 amino acids. Germline CDR1 and CDR2: LNHDA and SQIVND (reference sequence). V was pared by 2 bases and J by 1 base, with 5 bases between. The chain's CDR3 is CASSIPGNTEAFF. CDR3 in DNA: TGTGCCAGTAGTATACCGGGGAACACTGAAGCTTTCTTT.

The chain combines TRBV2 with TRBJ1-1; TRBD1 aligns across 11 bases. The junction had 10 bases not matched to a gene; V was cut back by 6 bases and J by 4 bases. This CDR3 has 16 amino acids. CDR1 SNHLY and CDR2 FYNNEI come from the germline V gene. CDR3 in amino acids: CASSRTGGEFFTEAFF. CDR3 bases: TGTGCCAGCAGCAGGACAGGGGGCGAGTTCTTCACTGAAGCTTTCTTT. Looking up the rest from reference TRBV2 and TRBJ1-1 gives the full variable domain: EPEVTQTPSHQVTQMGQEVILRCVPISNHLYFYWYRQILGQKVEFLVSFYNNEISEKSEIFDDQFSVERPDGSNFTLKIRSTKLEDSAMYFCASSRTGGEFFTEAFFGQGTRLTVV.

V is TRBV4-2 and J is TRBJ2-2; 9 nucleotides align to TRBD2. V lost 2 bases to trimming and J lost 3 bases; unmatched junction nucleotides: 7. Looked up from germline, CDR1 is LGHNA and CDR2 is YNFKEQ. The CDR3 spans 17 residues. The CDR3 DNA sequence: TGTGCCAGCAGCCAAACCATGACTAGCGGTTACACCGGGGAGCTGTTTTTT. Translating it yields CASSQTMTSGYTGELFF.

The rearrangement joins TRBV5-8 to TRBJ1-5, with D unclear. Per germline, CDR1 SGHTS and CDR2 YDEGEE. The CDR3 sequence is 15 residues long. Trimming took off 3 bases at V and 0 bases at J, with 10 bases between the two ends. The CDR3 nucleotides read TGTGCCAGCAGCTGGAGGGCATATAGCAATCAGCCCCAGCATTTT. This translates into CASSWRAYSNQPQHF.

V and J are TRBV25-1 and TRBJ2-5; 8 bases are shared with TRBD2. V shed 2 bases and J 1 base; nucleotides not matched to a gene: 3. The CDR3 has 15 amino acids. Germline V lookup: CDR1 MGHDK, CDR2 SYGVNS. The CDR3 is CASSEAGRAQETQYF. The CDR3 DNA reads TGTGCCAGCAGTGAAGCCGGGAGGGCCCAAGAGACCCAGTACTTC.

The CDR3 region has the DNA TGCGCCAGCAGCTTGGCCGGGGGAGCGAACACCGGGGAGCTGTTTTTT. Protein product: CASSLAGGANTGELFF. The chain carries TRBV5-1 and TRBJ2-2; weak D call: TRBD2 (6 bases). Germline-derived CDR1 and CDR2 are SGHRS and YFSETQ. Trimming took off 0 bases at V and 0 bases at J, with 9 bases between the two ends. The CDR3 has 16 amino acids.

The rearrangement joins TRBV7-8 to TRBJ2-3, with D perhaps TRBD1 (5 bases). From germline, CDR1 is SGHVS and CDR2 FQNEAQ. The CDR3 totals 14 residues. Trimming removed 3 bases from V and 2 bases from J, with 9 bases in between. The CDR3 DNA sequence: TGTGCCAGCAGCTTTGGGGCTACCACAGATACGCAGTATTTT. It specifies CASSFGATTDTQYF.

CDR3 residues: CASSTHRARSNQPQHF. CDR3 DNA sequence: TGTGCCAGTAGTACCCACAGGGCACGTAGCAATCAGCCCCAGCATTTT. J is TRBJ1-5 and V is TRBV19; D is perhaps TRBD1 (6 bases). Trimming shortened V by 4 bases and J by 0 bases, and 13 bases separated the two germline ends. The CDR3 is made up of 16 amino acids. From germline, CDR1 is LNHDA and CDR2 SQIVND (reference sequence).

CDR3 DNA sequence: TGCGCCAGCAGCATAGGACTAGCGGATCTCCAAGAGACCCAGTACTTC. Its translation: CASSIGLADLQETQYF. V and J are TRBV5-1 and TRBJ2-5; 10 bases are shared with TRBD2. The CDR3 runs 16 residues. Germline assignment: CDR1 SGHRS and CDR2 YFSETQ. Losses at the gene ends were 4 bases for V and 1 base for J; bases not matched to a gene: 7.

The V gene is TRBV15, the J gene TRBJ1-5; unclear D gene. The CDR3 consists of 15 residues. Trimming removed 0 bases at V and 5 bases at J, with 11 bases between. Germline CDR1 and CDR2: LNHNV and YYDKDF (reference sequence). For the CDR3, the DNA is TGTGCCACCAGCAGAGATACAGTAGCGGATCAGCCCCAGCATTTT. The encoded protein is CATSRDTVADQPQHF.

The chain combines TRBV9 with TRBJ2-1, with TRBD1 identical over 9 bases. V shed 4 bases and J 0 bases; nucleotides not matched to a gene: 23. There are 22 residues in the CDR3. The germline CDR1 and CDR2 sequences are SGDLS and YYNGEE. In DNA form, the CDR3 reads TGTGCCAGCAGCACAAGAATACTATCAGATAAAGGGACAGGGAGCTCCTACAATGAGCAGTTCTTC. Its translation: CASSTRILSDKGTGSSYNEQFF.

The chain uses TRBV5-1 and TRBJ2-3, with 13 nucleotides matching TRBD2. The ends lost 0 bases at V and 5 bases at J; junction bases unmatched: 6. Germline V gene sequence: CDR1 SGHRS, CDR2 YFSETQ. This CDR3 comprises 17 residues. The chain's CDR3 is CASSLDPTSGGVDTQYF. The CDR3 DNA reads as TGCGCCAGCAGCTTGGACCCAACTAGCGGGGGGGTAGATACGCAGTATTTT.

The rearrangement links TRBV11-2 to TRBJ2-7; the match to TRBD1 covers 8 bases. CDR3 length: 17 residues. V was clipped by 1 base and J by 1 base; unmatched bases: 9. Germline loops: CDR1 SGHAT, CDR2 FQNNGV. CDR3 protein: CASSLGDRLARSYEQYF. CDR3 DNA: TGTGCCAGCAGCTTAGGGGACAGGCTAGCGAGGTCCTACGAGCAGTACTTC.

Of note for this clone: The junction and the germline gene differ at one end; a read error may be behind it. The J gene is TRBJ1-2, the V gene TRBV2, with 8 bases that match TRBD1. Looked up from germline, CDR1 is SNHLY and CDR2 is FYNNEI. The CDR3 loop spans 11 amino acids. CDR3 protein: CASSRQGSMPF. The DNA of the CDR3 is TGTGCCAGCAGTCGACAGGGGTCGATGCCCTTC.

This chain links TRBV5-4 with TRBJ2-7; the match to TRBD1 covers 12 bases. Germline lookup yields CDR1 SGHNT and CDR2 YYREEE (reference sequence). The CDR3 covers 15 residues. Trimming removed 6 bases from V and 2 bases from J; junction bases left unmatched: 6. The CDR3 sequence is CASTLGDRGPYEQYF. The CDR3 region has the DNA TGTGCCAGCACCCTGGGGGACAGGGGGCCCTACGAGCAGTACTTC.